This T cell receptor beta chain is from a study of blood T cell repertoires in COVID-19. As for the study in general: Samples came from the United States, Italy and Spain, spanning acute and convalescent COVID-19. Sample material is recorded as cDNA or gDNA derived from T cells, B-cell-depleted T cells, or PBMCs.

The germline V gene encodes CDR1 MNHNS and CDR2 SASEGT. CDR3 length equals 18 residues. V dropped 4 bases and J dropped 0; count of bases not matched to a gene: 8. Authors' analysis steps: Amplification from reference gene primers served as the basis for estimated nucleated cell counts. Using immunoSEQ multiplex PCR, the repertoire was profiled, and TCRdb retains in-frame clones only, with some absent. The DNA gave D and trimming, while V, J and clone size come from that table. Seen here are about 120,000 clones, roughly 80% observed once, and the top ten hold 6.5% to 9.5%. This TCR derives from a human donor in a cohort sampled during active COVID-19. Sequencing was done on a sample of peripheral blood. This chain uses TRBV6-1 with TRBJ1-6, with 8 nucleotides matching TRBD1. The CDR3 DNA is TGTGCCAGCAGTGGTCCGGGACAGGCTAGCTCCTATAATTCACCCCTCCACTTT. Translated, it gives CASSGPGQASSYNSPLHF.